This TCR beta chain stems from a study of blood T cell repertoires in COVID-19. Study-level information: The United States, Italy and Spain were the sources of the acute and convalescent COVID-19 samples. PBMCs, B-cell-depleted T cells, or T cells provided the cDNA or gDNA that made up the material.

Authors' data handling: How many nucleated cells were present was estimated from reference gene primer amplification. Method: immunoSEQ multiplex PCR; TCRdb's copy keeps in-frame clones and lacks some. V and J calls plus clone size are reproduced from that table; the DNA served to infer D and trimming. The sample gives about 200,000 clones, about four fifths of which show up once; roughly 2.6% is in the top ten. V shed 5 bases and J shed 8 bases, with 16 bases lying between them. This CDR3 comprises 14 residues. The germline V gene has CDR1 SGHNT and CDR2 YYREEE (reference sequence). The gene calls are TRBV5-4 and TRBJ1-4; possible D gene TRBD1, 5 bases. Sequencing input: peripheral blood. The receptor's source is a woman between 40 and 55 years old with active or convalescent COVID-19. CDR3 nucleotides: TGTGCCAGCAGTCCGGACACCGTCAGGGAAAAACTGTTTTTT. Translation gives CASSPDTVREKLFF.